Below, 32 T cell receptor beta chains from the same sample are listed, as sequenced in a study of blood T cell repertoires in COVID-19. Sequenced by immunoSEQ multiplex PCR; TCRdb stores in-frame clones only, minus some. The table has about 200,000 clones, 90% seen once. The specimen sequenced was peripheral blood. These receptors all come from a man in his fifties with acute or convalescent COVID-19.

The CDR3 sequence: CASSSFTGTSVIETQYF. DNA for the CDR3: TGCGCCAGCAGTTCCTTCACGGGGACTAGCGTCATAGAGACCCAGTACTTC. V is TRBV5-1 and J is TRBJ2-5; 10 positions match TRBD2. CDR1 and CDR2 (germline): SGHRS, YFSETQ. The CDR3 spans 17 residues. The ends lost 5 bases at V and 4 bases at J; junction bases unmatched: 14.

The genes are TRBV5-4 and TRBJ1-2; weak D call: TRBD1 (5 bases). V lost 4 bases and J lost 0, with 16 bases in between. This CDR3 has 16 amino acids. CDR1 is SGHNT and CDR2 is YYREEE in the germline V gene (reference sequence). CDR3 sequence (DNA): TGTGCCAGCAGCACCCCGACAGCTTCAACTAACTATGGCTACACCTTC. Amino acid sequence: CASSTPTASTNYGYTF. Combining the CDR3 with reference TRBV5-4 and TRBJ1-2 gives the whole variable domain ETGVTQSPTHLIKTRGQQVTLRCSSQSGHNTVSWYQQALGQGPQFIFQYYREEENGRGNFPPRFSGLQFPNYSSELNVNALELDDSALYLCASSTPTASTNYGYTFGSGTRLTVV.

The V and J genes are TRBV3-1 (or the pseudogene TRBV3-2) and TRBJ1-5, with D possibly being TRBD1 (6 bases). Germline CDR1 reads LGHDT; CDR2 reads YNNKEL (reference sequence). The CDR3 sequence is 16 residues long. Deletions cut 1 base from V and 3 bases from J, with 13 bases between. This CDR3 is CASSQGAGVDNQPQHF. The CDR3, as DNA: TGTGCCAGCAGCCAAGGGGCAGGGGTGGACAATCAGCCCCAGCATTTT.

This chain uses TRBV28 with TRBJ1-5; 8 positions agree with TRBD1. From germline, CDR1 is MDHEN and CDR2 SYDVKM. CDR3 length: 19 residues. Unmatched junction bases numbered 12, after V lost 2 bases and J lost 0 bases. The DNA for the CDR3 is TGTGCCAGCAGTTTACAGGGGGCCACTTGGCGCCTTAGCAATCAGCCCCAGCATTTT. Translation gives CASSLQGATWRLSNQPQHF.

V is TRBV28 and J is TRBJ1-6; 7 bases align to TRBD1. The CDR3 runs to 13 residues. Germline loops: CDR1 MDHEN, CDR2 SYDVKM. V lost 4 bases to trimming and J lost 7 bases; unmatched junction nucleotides: 1. As DNA, the CDR3 is TGTGCCAGCAGTTGGGACAGAAATTCACCCCTCCACTTT. Translated: CASSWDRNSPLHF.

The chain recombines TRBV5-1 with TRBJ1-6; TRBD1 agrees at 11 bases. The CDR3 extends over 18 amino acids. V was pared by 2 bases and J by 5 bases, with 9 bases of the junction left unmatched. Germline CDR1 SGHRS, CDR2 YFSETQ. In DNA, the CDR3 is TGCGCCAGCAGCTTTAGTGGGACAGGGGGTTTGGATAATTCACCCCTCCACTTT. Translating it yields CASSFSGTGGLDNSPLHF.

V is TRBV5-1 and J is TRBJ2-3; 8 bases agree with TRBD1. Germline-derived CDR1 and CDR2 are SGHRS and YFSETQ. V lost 1 base, J lost 0 bases, and 4 bases stayed unmatched. CDR3 size: 16 residues. The CDR3, as DNA: TGCGCCAGCAGCTTGACGGGACAGGCTAGCACAGATACGCAGTATTTT. Its protein is CASSLTGQASTDTQYF.

The chain is built from TRBV27 and TRBJ1-2; TRBD1 is a possible D gene (6 bases). V lost 1 base and J lost 4, with 10 bases in between. The CDR3 totals 14 residues. Germline loops: CDR1 MNHEY, CDR2 SMNVEV (reference sequence). The CDR3 sequence: CASSLFLGAYGYTF. The CDR3 DNA reads as TGTGCCAGCAGTTTATTCTTGGGGGCCTATGGCTACACCTTC.

The rearrangement joins TRBV7-2 to TRBJ2-3, with TRBD2 matching 11 bases. After removal of 8 bases from V and 7 bases from J, the junction contained 11 bases not matched to a gene. CDR3 length: 15 amino acids. The germline V gene has CDR1 SGHTA and CDR2 FQGNSA. The CDR3 DNA follows: TGTGCCAGCGGGTTTTTAGCGGGGGGGACCAATACGCAGTATTTT. This translates into CASGFLAGGTNTQYF.

This clone appeared a single time. The chain joins TRBV18 to TRBJ2-5, with 9 bases fitting TRBD1. Germline V gene lookup returns CDR1 KGHSH and CDR2 LQKENI. With 3 bases clipped from V and 5 bases from J, the junction kept 4 bases outside the gene matches. CDR3 size: 14 residues. The CDR3 coding sequence is TGTGCCAGCTCACCGGGGACAGGGCGTGAGACCCAGTACTTC. Protein: CASSPGTGRETQYF.

The V call is TRBV27, the J call TRBJ2-7, with 9 nucleotides matching TRBD1. V shed 8 bases and J 5 bases; nucleotides not matched to a gene: 7. The CDR3 has 13 residues. The germline V gene encodes CDR1 MNHEY and CDR2 SMNVEV (reference sequence). CDR3 sequence (DNA): TGTGCCAGCCGCGGGACAGGGAAGCACGAGCAGTACTTC. This encodes CASRGTGKHEQYF.

The rearrangement links TRBV5-8 to TRBJ2-7; no reliable D call. The V gene's germline CDR1 is SGHTS and CDR2 YDEGEE. The germline V and J ends were trimmed by 4 bases and 0 bases, with 2 bases remaining between them. This CDR3 contains 11 residues. This chain's CDR3 is CASSHSYEQYF. The CDR3 bases are TGTGCCAGCAGCCACTCCTACGAGCAGTACTTC.

The chain is built from TRBV28 and TRBJ2-5; the D is unclear. Germline V gives CDR1 MDHEN, CDR2 SYDVKM. V was trimmed by 3 bases and J by 6 bases, leaving 11 bases between them. The CDR3 covers 13 residues. CDR3 region: CASSFDMVKTQYF. The CDR3 bases are TGTGCCAGCAGTTTTGACATGGTAAAGACCCAGTACTTC.

The rearrangement links TRBV2 to TRBJ2-7, with D perhaps TRBD1 (6 bases). Per the germline V gene, CDR1 is SNHLY and CDR2 is FYNNEI. The length of the CDR3 is 15 residues. The ends were cut back, 2 bases at V and 2 bases at J, with 13 bases in the middle. This chain's CDR3 is CASSEWAGVPYEQYV. CDR3 DNA: TGTGCCAGCAGTGAATGGGCAGGGGTCCCCTACGAGCAGTACGTC.

Here the CDR3 DNA reads TGTGCCAGCAGCACCGGACAGCTAAACTTTGCAACTAATGAAAAACTGTTTTTT. This codes for CASSTGQLNFATNEKLFF. The chain has TRBV7-9 and TRBJ1-4, with TRBD1 as a possible D gene (6 bases). The germline gives CDR1 SEHNR, CDR2 FQNEAQ (reference sequence). The CDR3 has 18 residues. The V end was cut by 5 bases, the J end by 0 bases, with 19 bases between.

The chain employs TRBV3-1 (or the pseudogene TRBV3-2) and TRBJ2-2; 12 nucleotides line up with TRBD1. The CDR3 sequence is 19 residues long. The ends lost 4 bases at V and 3 bases at J; junction bases unmatched: 12. Germline CDR1 is LGHDT and CDR2 is YNNKEL (reference sequence). CDR3 residues: CASSLWDRGLSVYTGELFF. DNA for the CDR3: TGTGCCAGCAGCCTATGGGACAGGGGGCTTTCAGTATACACCGGGGAGCTGTTTTTT.

CDR3 sequence (DNA): TGCGCCAGCAGCCCCGGGACAGGGGGCACCGGGGAGCTGTTTTTT. Encoded protein: CASSPGTGGTGELFF. J is TRBJ2-2 and V is TRBV5-1, with TRBD1 identical over 11 bases. V was clipped by 4 bases and J by 4 bases; unmatched bases: 3. CDR3 size: 15 residues. The V gene's germline CDR1 is SGHRS and CDR2 YFSETQ.

V usage is TRBV3-1 (or the pseudogene TRBV3-2) and J usage is TRBJ2-3; D is undetermined. This CDR3 has 14 residues. V was pared by 4 bases and J by 4 bases, with 12 bases between. Germline assignment: CDR1 LGHDT and CDR2 YNNKEL (reference sequence). The CDR3 DNA reads TGTGCCAGCAGCCGAGACCTTGCGGCAGATACGCAGTATTTT. The encoded protein is CASSRDLAADTQYF.

The V gene is TRBV11-2, the J gene TRBJ1-3, with 7 bases lining up with TRBD1. Unmatched junction bases numbered 6, after V lost 5 bases and J lost 2 bases. The CDR3 spans 15 residues. Germline V gene lookup returns CDR1 SGHAT and CDR2 FQNNGV. The CDR3 sequence is CASSPTTGAGNTIYF. The CDR3 region has the DNA TGTGCCAGCAGCCCTACTACAGGGGCTGGAAACACCATATATTTT.

The chain couples TRBV7-5 to TRBJ2-1; TRBD1, the table's D call, lacks a check against the DNA. TRBV7-5 is a pseudogene. CDR3 size: 16 residues. The CDR3 here is CVRSPYTGGAYNEQFF. DNA of the CDR3: TGTGTCAGAAGCCCGTATACAGGGGGCGCGTACAATGAGCAGTTCTTC.

V and J are TRBV6-5 and TRBJ2-2; TRBD1 aligns across 7 bases. Trimming removed 7 bases from V and 3 bases from J; junction bases left unmatched: 8. The germline gives CDR1 MNHEY, CDR2 SVGAGI. This CDR3 contains 15 residues. The chain's CDR3 is CASKLGGPDTGELFF. For the CDR3, the DNA is TGTGCCAGCAAGCTAGGGGGCCCGGACACCGGGGAGCTGTTTTTT.

The chain uses TRBV24-1 and TRBJ2-3, with no clear D. This CDR3 region has 16 residues. CDR1 and CDR2 from the germline V gene are KGHDR and SFDVKD. The V and J ends lost 4 bases and 5 bases respectively, with 18 bases between them. CDR3 nucleotide sequence: TGTGCCACCAGTGACCCCCGCTCGGTTAGCTTAGATACGCAGTATTTT. Its protein product is CATSDPRSVSLDTQYF.

This clone was seen many times. The rearrangement joins TRBV7-2 to TRBJ2-7; 12 positions match TRBD2. Germline V lookup: CDR1 SGHTA, CDR2 FQGNSA. V shed 6 bases and J 0 bases; nucleotides not matched to a gene: 6. The CDR3 spans 16 residues. The chain's CDR3 is CASSPGTSGPSYEQYF. Here the CDR3 DNA reads TGTGCCAGCAGTCCCGGGACTAGCGGGCCCTCCTACGAGCAGTACTTC.

This clone turned up a few times. The J gene is TRBJ1-4, the V gene TRBV23-1; 7 bases fit TRBD1. TRBV23-1 counts as an open reading frame of uncertain function. J lost 5 bases, V lost 9 bases, and 6 bases had no gene match. This CDR3 spans 13 amino acids. CDR3 coding DNA: TGCGCCAGTCGACAGGGCTCGAATGAAAAACTGTTTTTT. Its translation is CASRQGSNEKLFF.

V usage is TRBV18 and J usage is TRBJ2-5; TRBD2 matches 11 bases. The junction had 5 bases not matched to a gene; V was cut back by 3 bases and J by 2 bases. The CDR3 is made up of 16 amino acids. Germline V CDR1 and CDR2: KGHSH, LQKENI. CDR3 loop: CASSPYLAGGQETQYF. The CDR3 DNA follows: TGTGCCAGCTCACCTTATCTAGCGGGAGGACAAGAGACCCAGTACTTC.

This chain connects TRBV29-1 to TRBJ1-5; TRBD1 matches 7 bases. V lost 6 bases, J lost 7 bases, and 9 bases stayed unmatched. The CDR3 contains 13 residues. Germline values: CDR1 SQVTM, CDR2 ANQGSEA. DNA of the CDR3: TGCAGCGTAGCCACAGGGGCAGGGCAGCCCCAGCATTTT. This encodes CSVATGAGQPQHF.

The rearrangement joins TRBV3-1 (or the pseudogene TRBV3-2) to TRBJ1-1; the D gene is possibly TRBD1 (6 bases). Germline CDR1 and CDR2: LGHDT and YNNKEL (reference sequence). Deletions cut 3 bases from V and 5 bases from J, with 10 bases between. The CDR3 is 13 amino acids. CDR3 amino acids: CASSQRGGTEAFF. DNA of the CDR3: TGTGCCAGCAGCCAGAGGGGGGGAACTGAAGCTTTCTTT.

The chain employs TRBV19 and TRBJ2-2; D possibly corresponds to TRBD1 (5 bases). Germline CDR1 is LNHDA and CDR2 is SQIVND (reference sequence). This CDR3 has 14 residues. Trimming left V 7 bases short and J 1 base short, with 10 bases between. CDR3 amino acids: CASTNQGNTGELFF. The CDR3 DNA follows: TGTGCCAGTACCAACCAGGGGAACACCGGGGAGCTGTTTTTT. The entire variable domain, with the rest obtained from reference TRBV19 and TRBJ2-2, is as follows: DGGITQSPKYLFRKEGQNVTLSCEQNLNHDAMYWYRQDPGQGLRLIYYSQIVNDFQKGDIAEGYSVSREKKESFPLTVTSAQKNPTAFYLCASTNQGNTGELFFGEGSRLTVL.

The V gene is TRBV5-5, the J gene TRBJ1-1, with 7 nucleotides matching TRBD1. Germline CDR1 SGHKS, CDR2 YYEKEE (reference sequence). The CDR3 sequence is 15 residues long. J was trimmed by 0 bases and V by 4 bases; bases with no gene match: 6. CDR3 nucleotides: TGTGCCAGCAGCATCTCGGGACAGTTGAACACTGAAGCTTTCTTT. Protein sequence: CASSISGQLNTEAFF. The full variable domain, in which reference TRBV5-5 and TRBJ1-1 provide the parts outside the CDR3, is DAGVTQSPTHLIKTRGQQVTLRCSPISGHKSVSWYQQVLGQGPQFIFQYYEKEERGRGNFPDRFSARQFPNYSSELNVNALLLGDSALYLCASSISGQLNTEAFFGQGTRLTVV.

With respect to this clone: Additional DNA sequences in this sample encode the identical CDR3. The chain joins TRBV18 to TRBJ2-2, with TRBD1 as a possible D gene (7 bases). The germline V gene encodes CDR1 KGHSH and CDR2 LQKENI. This CDR3 spans 14 amino acids. V gave up 6 bases and J gave up 4 bases, with 12 bases separating them. CDR3 nucleotide sequence: TGTGCCAGCTCCCCCCAGGGGGGCACCGGGGAGCTGTTTTTT. Amino acids: CASSPQGGTGELFF.

There are a few counts of this clone. The chain is built from TRBV5-8 and TRBJ1-2, with 8 bases aligning to TRBD1. V was pared by 3 bases and J by 8 bases, with 9 bases of the junction left unmatched. Germline assignment: CDR1 SGHTS and CDR2 YDEGEE. The CDR3 loop spans 14 amino acids. The CDR3 bases are TGTGCCAGCAGCTCGATGGACAGGGCGGGCGGCTACACCTTC. The encoded protein is CASSSMDRAGGYTF.

This chain joins TRBV29-1 and TRBJ2-1; perhaps TRBD2 as D (6 bases). V lost 6 bases and J 1 base, leaving 13 bases between the germline ends. CDR1 is SQVTM and CDR2 is ANQGSEA in the germline V gene. The CDR3 runs to 14 residues. The DNA of the CDR3 is TGCAGCGTCCTGAGCGGGTTTTCCTACAATGAGCAGTTCTTC. Translated, it gives CSVLSGFSYNEQFF.